A single sample gave rise to the 5 T cell receptor beta chains below, sequenced in a study of blood T cell repertoires in COVID-19. Clones were sequenced by immunoSEQ multiplex PCR, and TCRdb holds only the in-frame ones, with some missing. The sample lists fewer than 250,000 clones, around 84% occurring once. The sequencing sample was made of PBMCs or T cells enriched from blood (not recorded which). Receptors were obtained from a woman aged 25-40 years who had recovered from COVID-19.

This clone has a single count. This chain connects TRBV28 to TRBJ2-2, with 9 bases lining up with TRBD2. The germline V gene has CDR1 MDHEN and CDR2 SYDVKM. This CDR3 comprises 15 residues. V shed 5 bases, J shed 2 bases, and the junction held 3 bases outside the gene matches. The CDR3, as DNA: TGTGCCAGCAGTGCTAGCGGGACAAACACCGGGGAGCTGTTTTTT. It translates to CASSASGTNTGELFF.

The chain is built from TRBV5-1 and TRBJ1-2; a possible D gene is TRBD1 (5 bases). The CDR3 consists of 14 residues. Germline assignment: CDR1 SGHRS and CDR2 YFSETQ. Trimming cost V 4 bases and J 2 bases, with 12 bases left between them. The CDR3 DNA reads as TGCGCCAGCAGCACGTTACAGGAAAACTATGGCTACACCTTC. Amino acid sequence: CASSTLQENYGYTF.

The genes are TRBV6-5 and TRBJ2-3; TRBD2 agrees at 8 bases. The germline CDR1 and CDR2 sequences are MNHEY and SVGAGI. This CDR3 has 16 amino acids. V gave up 1 base and J gave up 2 bases; unmatched junction bases: 5. The CDR3: CASSYLGSGATDTQYF. The CDR3 bases are TGTGCCAGCAGTTACTTGGGTAGCGGGGCCACAGATACGCAGTATTTT.

The V and J genes are TRBV6-5 and TRBJ1-2; no clear D gene. Germline CDR1 and CDR2: MNHEY and SVGAGI. V was trimmed by 6 bases and J by 10 bases, leaving 15 bases between them. The CDR3 consists of 12 residues. The CDR3 DNA reads TGTGCCAGCAGGGTTACATCGGGGTCCTACACCTTC. Its translation: CASRVTSGSYTF.

The chain joins TRBV3-1 (or the pseudogene TRBV3-2) to TRBJ1-2, with 10 bases aligning to TRBD1. CDR3 length: 15 amino acids. J gave up 3 bases and V 4 bases, and 5 bases lay outside the gene matches. From germline, CDR1 is LGHDT and CDR2 YNNKEL (reference sequence). CDR3 region: CASSRGGQGDYGYTF. The CDR3 DNA reads as TGTGCCAGCAGCCGGGGAGGACAGGGGGACTATGGCTACACCTTC.